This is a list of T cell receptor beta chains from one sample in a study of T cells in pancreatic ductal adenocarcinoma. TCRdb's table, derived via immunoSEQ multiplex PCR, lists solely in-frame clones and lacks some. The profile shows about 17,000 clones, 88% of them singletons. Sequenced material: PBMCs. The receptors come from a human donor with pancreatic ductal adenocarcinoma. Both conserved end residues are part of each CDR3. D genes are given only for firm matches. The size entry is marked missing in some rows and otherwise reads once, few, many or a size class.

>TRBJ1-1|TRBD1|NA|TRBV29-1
TGCAGTACCAGCAGGGGGCAGAACACTGAAGCTTTCTTT
CSTSRGQNTEAFF
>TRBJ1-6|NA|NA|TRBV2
TGTGCCAGCAGTGACGGTCGACGGCAGGGCACGTTCCACTTT
CASSDGRRQGTFHF
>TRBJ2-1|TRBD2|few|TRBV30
TGTGCCTGGAGTAGGCGGGGGGCTAAAAATGAGCAGTTCTTC
CAWSRRGAKNEQFF
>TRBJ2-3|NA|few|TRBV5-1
TGCGCCAGTACGGAACAGGGCACAGATACGCAGTATTTT
CASTEQGTDTQYF
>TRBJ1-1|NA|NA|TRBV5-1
TGCGCCAGCAGCTTGGGGGTCCCCCAGGGGTTTACGAACACTGAAGCTTTCTTT
CASSLGVPQGFTNTEAFF
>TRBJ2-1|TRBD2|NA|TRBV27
TGTGCCAGCAGCGACTCGCTAGCGGGGTACAATGAGCAGTTCTTC
CASSDSLAGYNEQFF
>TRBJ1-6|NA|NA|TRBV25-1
TGTGCCAGCAGGAAGACAAATTATAATTCACCCCTCCACTTT
CASRKTNYNSPLHF
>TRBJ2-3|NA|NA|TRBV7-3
TGTGCCAGCAGCTTAGGGGGAGGAATTGATACGCAGTATTTT
CASSLGGGIDTQYF
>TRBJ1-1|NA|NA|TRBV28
TGTGCCACCAAGACAGAAGTGGAAGCTTTCTTT
CATKTEVEAFF
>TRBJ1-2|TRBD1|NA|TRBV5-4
TGTGCCAGCAGCTTGGCTTTGACAGGGCGGGATGGCTACACCTTC
CASSLALTGRDGYTF
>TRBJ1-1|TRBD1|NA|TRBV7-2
TGTGCCAGCAGCCCATACGGACAGGGGCCTAGGAACGCTTTCTTT
CASSPYGQGPRNAFF
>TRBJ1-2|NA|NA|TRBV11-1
TGTGCCAGCAGCCCGCCGGGCCCCCCAGGGGGCTACACCTTC
CASSPPGPPGGYTF
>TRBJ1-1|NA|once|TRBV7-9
TGTGCCAGCAGCTTAACCCTCGGAGGGAACACTGAAGCTTTCTTT
CASSLTLGGNTEAFF
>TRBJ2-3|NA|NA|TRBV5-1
TGCGCCAGCACCTTTGGACTACCCAGCACAGATACGCAGTATTTT
CASTFGLPSTDTQYF
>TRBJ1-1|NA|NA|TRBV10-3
TGTGCCACCGCGATGGGGGGGCCCAAGACTGAAGCTTTCTTT
CATAMGGPKTEAFF
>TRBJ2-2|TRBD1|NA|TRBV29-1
TGCAGCATACGGGACAGATTGGACACCGGGGAGCTGTTTTTT
CSIRDRLDTGELFF
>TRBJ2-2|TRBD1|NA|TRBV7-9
TGTGCCAGCAGCTTCGGGACAGCGAACACCGGGGAGCTGTTTTTT
CASSFGTANTGELFF
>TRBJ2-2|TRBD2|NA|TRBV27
TGTGCCAGCAGTCTCCAGCGGGGGGGCTTCGGGGAGCTGTTTTTT
CASSLQRGGFGELFF
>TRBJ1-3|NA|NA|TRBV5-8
TGTGCCAGCAAACAGGGATACGCTGGAAACACCATATATTTT
CASKQGYAGNTIYF
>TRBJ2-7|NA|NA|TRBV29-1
TGCAGCGTGGAGGGGCGGTACGAGCAGTACTTC
CSVEGRYEQYF
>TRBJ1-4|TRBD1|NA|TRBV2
TGTGCCAGCAGTTCGACACGGGACAGAGGATGGGAAAAACTGTTTTTT
CASSSTRDRGWEKLFF
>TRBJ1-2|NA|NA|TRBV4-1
TGCGCCAGCAGCCAAGGAAAACTCGGGGGTACCGTTGGCTGGGGGGGCTACACCTTC
CASSQGKLGGTVGWGGYTF
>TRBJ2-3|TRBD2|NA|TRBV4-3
TGCGCCAGCAGCCAAGATCTACCCGGGGGGTTGTTAGATACGCAGTATTTT
CASSQDLPGGLLDTQYF
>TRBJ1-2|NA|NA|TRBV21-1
TGTGCCAGCAGCAAGGGCCGGTTCCTTAACTATGGCTACACCTTC
CASSKGRFLNYGYTF
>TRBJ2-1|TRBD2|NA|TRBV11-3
TGTGCCAGCAGCTTAATGTCCGGGACTAGCGGGGGGGCGTGGAATGAGCAGTTCTTC
CASSLMSGTSGGAWNEQFF
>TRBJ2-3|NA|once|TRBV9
TGTGCCAGCAGCGTATCGGGCACAGATACGCAGTATTTT
CASSVSGTDTQYF
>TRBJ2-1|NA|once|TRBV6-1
TGTGCCAGCAGACAGGCTGGTGAAGGCGATGAGCAGTTCTTC
CASRQAGEGDEQFF
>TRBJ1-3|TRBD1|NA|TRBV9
TGTGCCAGCAGTTCATCCGGGACAGGCTCTGGAAACACCATATATTTT
CASSSSGTGSGNTIYF
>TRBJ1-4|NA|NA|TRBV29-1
TGCAGCGTTGGCGCCGCAACTAATGAAAAACTGTTTTTT
CSVGAATNEKLFF
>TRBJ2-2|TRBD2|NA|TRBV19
TGTGCCAGTAGTCTCCGTGGGGGGGACACCGGGGAGCTGTTTTTT
CASSLRGGDTGELFF
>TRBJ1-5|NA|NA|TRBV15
TGTGCCACCAGCAGACGGGGGACTTTGGATAGCAATCAGCCCCAGCATTTT
CATSRRGTLDSNQPQHF
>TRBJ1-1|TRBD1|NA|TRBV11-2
TGTGCCAGCAGCTCCCCTCGGACAGGGAACACTGAAGCTTTCTTT
CASSSPRTGNTEAFF
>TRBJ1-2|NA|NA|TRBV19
TGTGCCAGTAGTAACCTACAGGGAACCTATGGCTACACCTTC
CASSNLQGTYGYTF
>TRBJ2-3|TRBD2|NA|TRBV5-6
TGTGCCAGCAGACCGACTAGCGGGGTCGCAGATACGCAGTATTTT
CASRPTSGVADTQYF
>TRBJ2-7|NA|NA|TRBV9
TGTGCCAGCAGCGTAGACCTCCAGGGAAACGAGCAGTACTTC
CASSVDLQGNEQYF
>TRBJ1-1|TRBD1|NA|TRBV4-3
TGCGCCAGCAGCCAAGATGACGACAGGGCGAACACTGAAGCTTTCTTT
CASSQDDDRANTEAFF
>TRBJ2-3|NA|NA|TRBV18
TGTGCCAGCTCACCACAGCGCAGAGGCAGGGGGGGCACAGATACGCAGTATTTT
CASSPQRRGRGGTDTQYF
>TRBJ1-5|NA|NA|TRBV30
TGTGCCTGGAGTGTGAGAGAGGTTACCAATCAGCCCCAGCATTTT
CAWSVREVTNQPQHF
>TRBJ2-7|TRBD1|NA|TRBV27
TGTGCCAGCAGTTGGACAGGGGAGGGCGAGCAGTACTTC
CASSWTGEGEQYF
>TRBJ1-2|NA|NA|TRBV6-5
TGTGCCAGCAGCCGGTACGATTATGGCTACACCTTC
CASSRYDYGYTF
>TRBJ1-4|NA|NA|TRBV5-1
TGCGCCAGCAGCGATGCCTCCGGGAGTGAAAAACTGTTTTTT
CASSDASGSEKLFF
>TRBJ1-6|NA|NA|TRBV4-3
TGCGCCAGCAGCCAAGAAGGGGATTCACCCCTCCACTTT
CASSQEGDSPLHF
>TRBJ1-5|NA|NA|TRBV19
TGTGCCAGTAGTATAGCGGGGGTATCAGGGCAGCCCCAGCATTTT
CASSIAGVSGQPQHF
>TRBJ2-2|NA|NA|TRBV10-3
TGTGCCATCAGGGTCTTGCGGGGTAACACCGGGGAGCTGTTTTTT
CAIRVLRGNTGELFF
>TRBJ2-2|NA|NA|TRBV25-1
TGTGCCAGCAGTGATCATGTCGAGGAAGAGAACACCGGGGAGCTGTTTTTT
CASSDHVEEENTGELFF
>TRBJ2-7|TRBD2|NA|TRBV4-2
TGTGCCAGCAGCTTGGGGGGGGGAAGACTAAGGGAGCAGTACTTC
CASSLGGGRLREQYF
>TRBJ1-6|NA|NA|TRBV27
TGTGCCAGCAGTTTATCCCCCCGCGGCCCCGTGAATTCACCCCTCCACTTT
CASSLSPRGPVNSPLHF
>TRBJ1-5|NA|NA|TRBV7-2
TGTGCCAGCAGCTTTACAGGGAATAGCAATCAGCCCCAGCATTTT
CASSFTGNSNQPQHF
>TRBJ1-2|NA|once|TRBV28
TGTGCCAGCAGTTTAGCCCCCAGGGGATACTCGGGGGGCTACACCTTC
CASSLAPRGYSGGYTF
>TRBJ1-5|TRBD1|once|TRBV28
TGTGCCAGCAGTTCCGAAGGCACAGGGGGCTTTGGCAATCAGCCCCAGCATTTT
CASSSEGTGGFGNQPQHF
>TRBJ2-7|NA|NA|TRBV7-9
TGTGCCAGCAGCTTAGATGCGGTACTCAGCTCCTACGAGCAGTACTTC
CASSLDAVLSSYEQYF
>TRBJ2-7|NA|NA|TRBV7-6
TGTGCCAGCAGCTTCCCCCCCAACGAGCAGTACTTC
CASSFPPNEQYF
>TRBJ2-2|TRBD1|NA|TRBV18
TGTGCCAGCTCACCACCATACAGGGGCGACACCGGGGAGCTGTTTTTT
CASSPPYRGDTGELFF